The rows below give T cell receptor beta chains drawn from one sample of a study of cytomegalovirus exposure and HLA in healthy donors. The protocol was immunoSEQ multiplex PCR, while the TCRdb copy is restricted to in-frame clones and leaves out a portion. The sample has 170,000 or so clones, 70% to 80% seen once; the top ten hold around 1.5%. The sequenced material came from PBMCs. All receptors come from a young woman in good health and CMV-seropositive. The CDR3 runs from the conserved cysteine through the conserved F or W. A D gene is named only where the DNA matches it firmly. Size is stated for part of the rows, as once, few or many counts, or as a class when the clone is expanded.

cdr3_aa cdr3_nt clone_size v_call d_call j_call
CASSQDPGIVQDFYNEQFF TGCGCCAGCAGCCAAGACCCAGGGATCGTTCAGGATTTCTACAATGAGCAGTTCTTC NA TRBV4-3 NA TRBJ2-1
CASSYPPDNQETQYF TGTGCCAGCAGCTACCCCCCGGACAACCAAGAGACCCAGTACTTC NA TRBV7-6 NA TRBJ2-5
CASSQRTGVIYEQYF TGTGCCAGCAGCCAGAGGACAGGAGTCATCTACGAGCAGTACTTC NA TRBV14 TRBD1 TRBJ2-7
CASSDAGAAGELFF TGTGCCAGCAGTGACGCTGGGGCGGCCGGGGAGCTGTTTTTT once TRBV6-4 NA TRBJ2-2
CASRDALGGQETQYF TGTGCCAGCAGGGATGCCCTAGGGGGCCAAGAGACCCAGTACTTC NA TRBV6-1 NA TRBJ2-5
CASSLSTASNQPQHF TGTGCCAGCAGCTTATCGACAGCTAGCAATCAGCCCCAGCATTTT NA TRBV6-1 NA TRBJ1-5
CASSEYIQGRDNYGYTF TGTGCCAGCAGTGAATATATTCAGGGCAGGGATAACTATGGCTACACCTTC NA TRBV25-1 NA TRBJ1-2
CASSRPAEIYGYTF TGTGCCAGCAGCCGCCCCGCAGAAATATATGGCTACACCTTC NA TRBV2 NA TRBJ1-2
CASSVGSGEKLFF TGTGCCAGCAGCGTGGGCTCAGGGGAAAAACTGTTTTTT NA TRBV5-4 NA TRBJ1-4
CASSQGFAGIYGYTF TGTGCCAGCAGCCAAGGTTTTGCAGGGATCTATGGCTACACCTTC NA TRBV4-2 NA TRBJ1-2
CASRTHTGDSGAFF TGCGCCAGCAGGACCCACACGGGTGACTCGGGAGCTTTCTTT NA TRBV4-1 NA TRBJ1-1
CASNKGQGDVHEQFF TGTGCCAGCAATAAAGGCCAGGGTGATGTCCATGAGCAGTTCTTC NA TRBV5-5 NA TRBJ2-1
CATLSLQGNEQFF TGTGCCACCCTCTCACTGCAGGGGAATGAGCAGTTCTTC NA TRBV10-3 NA TRBJ2-1
CASSIDPLETQYF TGTGCCAGTAGTATAGACCCCCTGGAGACCCAGTACTTC few TRBV19 NA TRBJ2-5
CASSWGKQGTDNEQFF TGTGCCAGCAGCTGGGGGAAGCAGGGGACGGACAATGAGCAGTTCTTC NA TRBV7-8 NA TRBJ2-1
CASSLEAGDVQPQHF TGTGCCAGCAGCTTAGAAGCAGGGGATGTGCAGCCCCAGCATTTT few TRBV7-9 NA TRBJ1-5
CSVRTGLYGYTF TGCAGCGTCCGGACAGGGCTTTATGGCTACACCTTC NA TRBV29-1 TRBD1 TRBJ1-2
CASSANRGANTGELFF TGTGCCAGCAGCGCAAACCGCGGCGCGAACACCGGGGAGCTGTTTTTT once TRBV7-7 NA TRBJ2-2
CASSQVSGRGGETQYF TGCGCCAGCAGCCAAGTTTCTGGCAGGGGTGGGGAGACCCAGTACTTC NA TRBV4-3 NA TRBJ2-5
CASSLGATSGQYF TGTGCCAGCAGCTTAGGAGCCACCTCGGGCCAGTACTTC few TRBV11-1 NA TRBJ2-5
CATARRGANEKLFF TGTGCCACAGCACGGAGGGGCGCTAATGAAAAACTGTTTTTT few TRBV27 NA TRBJ1-4
CASSFTGGAALGYTF TGTGCCAGCAGCTTTACAGGGGGCGCAGCGTTAGGCTACACCTTC NA TRBV5-6 TRBD1 TRBJ1-2
CASSFVAGPPYEQYF TGTGCCAGCAGCTTCGTAGCGGGACCCCCTTACGAGCAGTACTTC NA TRBV7-2 TRBD2 TRBJ2-7